These T cell receptor beta chains were read from a single sample in a study of beta chain features in type 1 diabetes. Measured with immunoSEQ multiplex PCR; TCRdb has only the in-frame clones, and not every one. Of 970,000 or so clones listed, roughly a sixth are singletons. Sequenced sample: naive CD4+ T cells from blood. These TCRs come from a woman aged 18-29 years in good health. Each CDR3 is given with its conserved first and last residue. Fields, in order: clone size, V gene, D gene, J gene, CDR3 protein, CDR3 DNA. A D gene is named only where the DNA matches it firmly. A row's size may be missing; if present it is once, few, many or a size class.

few	TRBV14	TRBD2	TRBJ2-3	CASSQGGAGVQYF	TGTGCCAGCAGCCAAGGCGGCGCGGGAGTTCAATATTTT
.	TRBV19	.	TRBJ1-2	CASSNPGRYGYTF	TGTGCCAGTAGTAACCCCGGGAGGTATGGCTACACCTTC
.	TRBV28	TRBD2	TRBJ2-7	CASSRLAGGGLAGYEQYF	TGTGCCAGCAGTCGACTAGCGGGAGGGGGATTAGCAGGGTACGAGCAGTACTTC
.	TRBV6-5	TRBD1	TRBJ1-1	CASSHRGLNTEAFF	TGTGCCAGCAGTCACAGGGGTTTGAACACTGAAGCTTTCTTT
.	TRBV5-1	.	TRBJ2-7	CASRATASYEQYF	TGCGCCAGCAGGGCAACGGCCTCCTACGAGCAGTACTTC
few	TRBV28	TRBD2	TRBJ2-3	CASSLGRGTDTQYF	TGTGCCAGCAGTTTAGGGAGGGGCACAGATACGCAGTATTTT
few	TRBV29-1	.	TRBJ1-1	CSVESVPEAFF	TGCAGCGTTGAATCTGTGCCCGAAGCTTTCTTT
few	TRBV4-3	.	TRBJ2-3	CASSQDTQTDTQYF	TGCGCCAGCAGCCAAGATACCCAGACAGATACGCAGTATTTT
.	TRBV15	TRBD1	TRBJ2-7	CATRRTGTYEQYF	TGTGCCACCAGACGGACAGGCACCTACGAGCAGTACTTC
.	TRBV29-1	TRBD1	TRBJ1-4	CGGRQGDEKLFF	TGCGGGGGGAGACAGGGAGACGAAAAACTGTTTTTT
many	TRBV21-1	.	TRBJ2-1	CASGSGYDPNEQFF	TGTGCCAGCGGAAGCGGGTATGATCCCAATGAGCAGTTCTTC
few	TRBV5-1	.	TRBJ2-7	CASSFYHTGYEQYF	TGCGCCAGCAGCTTCTATCACACAGGCTACGAGCAGTACTTC
.	TRBV11-2	.	TRBJ1-2	CASRITNYGYTF	TGTGCCAGCAGGATTACAAACTATGGCTACACCTTC
few	TRBV20-1	.	TRBJ2-3	CSALSTDTQYF	TGCAGTGCTTTAAGCACAGATACGCAGTATTTT
few	TRBV4-3	.	TRBJ2-3	CASSQDSGLSTDTQYF	TGCGCCAGCAGCCAAGATAGCGGCCTAAGCACAGATACGCAGTATTTT
.	TRBV6-6	TRBD1	TRBJ1-2	CASSTSTGGSGYTF	TGTGCCAGCAGTACCTCGACAGGGGGAAGTGGCTACACCTTC
few	TRBV28	.	TRBJ1-5	CASSFNSQPQHF	TGTGCCAGCAGTTTCAACTCTCAGCCCCAGCATTTT
few	TRBV5-4	.	TRBJ2-5	CASSFQATETQYF	TGTGCCAGCAGCTTCCAAGCGACAGAGACCCAGTACTTC
.	TRBV10-2	.	TRBJ1-5	CASSDSSTRVPTNQPQHF	TGCGCCAGCAGTGATTCGTCGACGAGAGTACCCACAAATCAGCCCCAGCATTTT
.	TRBV15	TRBD2	TRBJ2-4	CATSRISGENIQYF	TGTGCCACCAGCAGAATTAGCGGGGAAAACATTCAGTACTTC
few	TRBV28	TRBD2	TRBJ2-1	CASSLFNGRANNEQFF	TGTGCCAGCAGTTTATTTAACGGGAGGGCCAACAATGAGCAGTTCTTC
.	TRBV28	.	TRBJ2-7	CASSRTPESYEQYF	TGTGCCAGCAGTCGAACGCCAGAATCCTACGAGCAGTACTTC